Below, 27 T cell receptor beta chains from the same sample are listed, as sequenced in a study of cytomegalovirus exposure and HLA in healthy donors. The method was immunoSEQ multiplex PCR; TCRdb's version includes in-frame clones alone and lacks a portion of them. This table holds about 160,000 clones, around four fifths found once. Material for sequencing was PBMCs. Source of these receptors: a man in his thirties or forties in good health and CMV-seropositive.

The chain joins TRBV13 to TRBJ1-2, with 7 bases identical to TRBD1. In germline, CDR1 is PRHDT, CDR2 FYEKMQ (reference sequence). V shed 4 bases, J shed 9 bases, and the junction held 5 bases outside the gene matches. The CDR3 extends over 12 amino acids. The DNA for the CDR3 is TGTGCCAGCAGCTCCGACAGGGTGAGCTACACCTTC. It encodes CASSSDRVSYTF.

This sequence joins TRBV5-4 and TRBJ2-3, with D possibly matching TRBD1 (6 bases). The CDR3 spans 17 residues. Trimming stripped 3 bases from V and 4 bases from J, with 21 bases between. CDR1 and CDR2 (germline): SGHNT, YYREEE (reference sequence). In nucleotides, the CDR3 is TGTGCCAGCAGCTCGGCTACAGGGTCCTTCGGCGCAGATACGCAGTATTTT. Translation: CASSSATGSFGADTQYF.

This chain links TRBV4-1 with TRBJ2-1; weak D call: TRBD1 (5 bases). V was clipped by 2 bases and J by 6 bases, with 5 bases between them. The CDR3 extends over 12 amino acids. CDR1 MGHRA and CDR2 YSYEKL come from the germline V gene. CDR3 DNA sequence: TGCGCCAGCAGCCAAAGGGGCAATGAGCAGTTCTTC. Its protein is CASSQRGNEQFF.

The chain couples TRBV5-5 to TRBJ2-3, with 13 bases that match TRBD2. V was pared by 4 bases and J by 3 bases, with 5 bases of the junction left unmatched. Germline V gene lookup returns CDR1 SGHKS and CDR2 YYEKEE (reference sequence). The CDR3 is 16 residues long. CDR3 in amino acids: CASSALTSGGTDTQYF. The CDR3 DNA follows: TGTGCCAGCAGCGCCTTGACTAGCGGGGGGACAGATACGCAGTATTTT.

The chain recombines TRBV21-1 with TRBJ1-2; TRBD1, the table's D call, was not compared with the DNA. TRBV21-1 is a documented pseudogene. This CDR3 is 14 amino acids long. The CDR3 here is CASIRTGENYGYTF. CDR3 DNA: TGTGCCAGCATCCGGACAGGGGAGAACTATGGCTACACCTTC.

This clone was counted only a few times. CDR3 sequence reads: CASSQTRGTGNTIYF. The CDR3 region has the DNA TGTGCCAGCAGCCAAACACGGGGGACTGGAAACACCATATATTTT. J is TRBJ1-3 and V is TRBV11-2; D possibly corresponds to TRBD1 (5 bases). Germline CDR1 SGHAT, CDR2 FQNNGV. CDR3 length equals 15 residues. V gave up 5 bases and J gave up 2 bases, with 13 bases separating them.

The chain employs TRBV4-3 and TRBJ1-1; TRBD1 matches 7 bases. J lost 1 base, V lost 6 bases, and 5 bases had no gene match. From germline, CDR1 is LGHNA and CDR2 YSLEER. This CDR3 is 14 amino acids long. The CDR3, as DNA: TGCGCCAGCAGTTGGGCAGGGGGGAACACTGAAGCTTTCTTT. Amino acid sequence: CASSWAGGNTEAFF.

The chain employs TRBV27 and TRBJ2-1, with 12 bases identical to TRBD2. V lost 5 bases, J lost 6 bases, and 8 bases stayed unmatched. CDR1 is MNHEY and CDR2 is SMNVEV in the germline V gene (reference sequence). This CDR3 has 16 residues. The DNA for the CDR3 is TGTGCCAGCAGTGGGAGACTAGCGGGGGATTTCAATGAGCAGTTCTTC. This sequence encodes CASSGRLAGDFNEQFF.

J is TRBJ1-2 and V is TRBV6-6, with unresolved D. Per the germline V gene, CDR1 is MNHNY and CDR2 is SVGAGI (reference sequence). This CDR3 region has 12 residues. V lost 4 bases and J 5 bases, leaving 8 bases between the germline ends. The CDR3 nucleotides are TGTGCCAGCAGTTTCCGGGGTTATGGCTACACCTTC. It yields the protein CASSFRGYGYTF.

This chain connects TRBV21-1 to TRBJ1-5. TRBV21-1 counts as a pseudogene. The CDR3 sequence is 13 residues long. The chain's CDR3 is CASSKSLNQPQHF. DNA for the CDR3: TGTGCCAGCAGCAAATCCCTCAATCAGCCCCAGCATTTT.

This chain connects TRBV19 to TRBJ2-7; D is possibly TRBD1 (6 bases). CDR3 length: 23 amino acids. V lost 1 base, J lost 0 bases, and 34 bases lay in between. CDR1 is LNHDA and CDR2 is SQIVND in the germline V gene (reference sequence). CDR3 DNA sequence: TGTGCCAGTAGTATAGCTGACAGGCCGTCGGATGGTGGATGGGGAGAGAGCTCCTACGAGCAGTACTTC. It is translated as CASSIADRPSDGGWGESSYEQYF. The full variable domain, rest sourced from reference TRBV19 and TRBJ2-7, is DGGITQSPKYLFRKEGQNVTLSCEQNLNHDAMYWYRQDPGQGLRLIYYSQIVNDFQKGDIAEGYSVSREKKESFPLTVTSAQKNPTAFYLCASSIADRPSDGGWGESSYEQYFGPGTRLTVT.

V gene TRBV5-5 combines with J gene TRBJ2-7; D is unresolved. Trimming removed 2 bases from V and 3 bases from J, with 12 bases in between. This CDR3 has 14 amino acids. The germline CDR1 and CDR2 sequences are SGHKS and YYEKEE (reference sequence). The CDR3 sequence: CASSFRQVLYEQYF. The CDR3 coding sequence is TGTGCCAGCAGCTTTCGGCAGGTTCTCTACGAGCAGTACTTC.

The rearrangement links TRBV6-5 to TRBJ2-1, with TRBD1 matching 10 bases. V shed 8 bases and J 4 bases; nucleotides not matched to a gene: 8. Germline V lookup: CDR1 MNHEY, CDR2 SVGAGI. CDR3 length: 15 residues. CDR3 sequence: CASGPGTGDYNEQFF. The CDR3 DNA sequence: TGTGCCAGCGGCCCCGGGACAGGGGATTACAATGAGCAGTTCTTC.

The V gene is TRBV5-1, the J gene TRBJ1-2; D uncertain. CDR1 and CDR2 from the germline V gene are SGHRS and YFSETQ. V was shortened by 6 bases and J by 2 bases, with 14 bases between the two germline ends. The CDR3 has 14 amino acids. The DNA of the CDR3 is TGCGCCAGCACCTACTTCGGGGAAAACTATGGCTACACCTTC. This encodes CASTYFGENYGYTF. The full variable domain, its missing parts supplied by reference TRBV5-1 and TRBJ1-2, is KAGVTQTPRYLIKTRGQQVTLSCSPISGHRSVSWYQQTPGQGLQFLFEYFSETQRNKGNFPGRFSGRQFSNSRSEMNVSTLELGDSALYLCASTYFGENYGYTFGSGTRLTVV.

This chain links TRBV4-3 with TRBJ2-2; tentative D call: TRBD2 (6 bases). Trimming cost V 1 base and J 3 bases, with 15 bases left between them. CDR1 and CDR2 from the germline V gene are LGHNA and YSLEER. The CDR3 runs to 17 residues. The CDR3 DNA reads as TGCGCCAGCAGCCAAGGAGCCCTAGCGTCACACACCGGGGAGCTGTTTTTT. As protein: CASSQGALASHTGELFF.

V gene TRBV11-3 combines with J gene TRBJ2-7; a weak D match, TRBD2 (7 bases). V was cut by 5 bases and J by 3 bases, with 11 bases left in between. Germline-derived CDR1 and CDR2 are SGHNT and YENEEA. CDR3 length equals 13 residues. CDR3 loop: CASSPGGRYEQYF. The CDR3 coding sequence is TGTGCCAGCAGCCCCGGGGGGCGCTACGAGCAGTACTTC.

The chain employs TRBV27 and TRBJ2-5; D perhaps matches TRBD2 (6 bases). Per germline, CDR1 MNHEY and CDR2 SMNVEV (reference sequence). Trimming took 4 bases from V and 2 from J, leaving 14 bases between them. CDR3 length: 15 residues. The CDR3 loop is CASSWQSAGQETQYF. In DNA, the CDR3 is TGTGCCAGCAGTTGGCAATCGGCGGGACAAGAGACCCAGTACTTC.

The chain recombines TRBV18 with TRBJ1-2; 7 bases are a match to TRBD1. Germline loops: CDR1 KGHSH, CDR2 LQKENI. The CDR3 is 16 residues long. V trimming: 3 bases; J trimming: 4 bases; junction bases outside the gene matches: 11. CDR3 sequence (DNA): TGTGCCAGCTCACCCTCGGGGACAGCCCCTGGCTATGGCTACACCTTC. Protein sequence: CASSPSGTAPGYGYTF.

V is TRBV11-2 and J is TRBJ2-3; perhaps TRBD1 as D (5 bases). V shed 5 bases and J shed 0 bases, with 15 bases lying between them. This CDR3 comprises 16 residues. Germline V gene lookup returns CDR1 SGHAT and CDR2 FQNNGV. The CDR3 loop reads CASSRQAGPSTDTQYF. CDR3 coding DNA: TGTGCCAGCAGCCGACAAGCAGGGCCTAGCACAGATACGCAGTATTTT.

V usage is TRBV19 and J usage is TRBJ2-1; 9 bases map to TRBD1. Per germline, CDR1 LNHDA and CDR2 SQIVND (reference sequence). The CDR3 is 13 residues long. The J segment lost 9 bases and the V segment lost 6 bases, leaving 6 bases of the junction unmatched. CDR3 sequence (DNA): TGTGCCAGTAGCGCAACAGGGGGCCCTGAGCAGTTCTTC. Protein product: CASSATGGPEQFF.

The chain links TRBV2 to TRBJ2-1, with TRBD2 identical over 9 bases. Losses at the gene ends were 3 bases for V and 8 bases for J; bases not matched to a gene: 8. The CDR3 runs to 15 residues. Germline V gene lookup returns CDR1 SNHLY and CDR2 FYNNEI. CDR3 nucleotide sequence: TGTGCCAGCAGTGATGGGGCGGGGGGGCCCCATGAGCAGTTCTTC. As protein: CASSDGAGGPHEQFF.

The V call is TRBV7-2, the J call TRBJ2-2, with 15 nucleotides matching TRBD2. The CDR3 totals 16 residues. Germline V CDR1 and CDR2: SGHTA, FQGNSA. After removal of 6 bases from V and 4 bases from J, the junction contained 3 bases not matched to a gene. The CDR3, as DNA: TGTGCCAGCAGGAGGACTAGCGGGGGGGGCACCGGGGAGCTGTTTTTT. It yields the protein CASRRTSGGGTGELFF. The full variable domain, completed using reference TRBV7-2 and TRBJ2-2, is GAGVSQSPSNKVTEKGKDVELRCDPISGHTALYWYRQSLGQGLEFLIYFQGNSAPDKSGLPSDRFSAERTGGSVSTLTIQRTQQEDSAVYLCASRRTSGGGTGELFFGEGSRLTVL.

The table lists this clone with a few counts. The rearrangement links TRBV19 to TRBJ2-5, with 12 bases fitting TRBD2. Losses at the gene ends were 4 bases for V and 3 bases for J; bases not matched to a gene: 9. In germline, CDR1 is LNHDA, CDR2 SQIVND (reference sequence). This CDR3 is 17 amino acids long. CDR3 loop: CASSRASGGAREETQYF. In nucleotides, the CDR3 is TGTGCCAGTAGTAGGGCTAGCGGGGGGGCCCGAGAAGAGACCCAGTACTTC.

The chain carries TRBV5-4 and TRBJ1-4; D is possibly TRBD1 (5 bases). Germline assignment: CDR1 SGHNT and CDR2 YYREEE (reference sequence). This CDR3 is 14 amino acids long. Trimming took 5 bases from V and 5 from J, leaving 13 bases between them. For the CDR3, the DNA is TGTGCCAGCAGTTTTGACAGTAGAAATGAAAAACTGTTTTTT. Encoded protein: CASSFDSRNEKLFF.

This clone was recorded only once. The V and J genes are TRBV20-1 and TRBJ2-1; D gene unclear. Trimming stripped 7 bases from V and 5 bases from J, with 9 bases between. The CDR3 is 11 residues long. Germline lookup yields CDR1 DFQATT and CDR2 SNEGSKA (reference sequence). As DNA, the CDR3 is TGCAGTGTCTACTATAACAATGAGCAGTTCTTC. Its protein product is CSVYYNNEQFF.

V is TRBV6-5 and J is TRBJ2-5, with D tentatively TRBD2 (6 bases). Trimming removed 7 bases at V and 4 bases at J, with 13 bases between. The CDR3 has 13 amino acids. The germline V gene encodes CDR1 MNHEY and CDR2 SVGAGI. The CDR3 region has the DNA TGTGCCAGCAAACGGACGGGACTAGAGACCCAGTACTTC. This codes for CASKRTGLETQYF.

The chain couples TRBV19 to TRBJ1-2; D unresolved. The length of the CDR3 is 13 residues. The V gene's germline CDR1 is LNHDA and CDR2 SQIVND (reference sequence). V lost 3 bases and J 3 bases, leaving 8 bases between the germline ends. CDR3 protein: CASSIDGDYGYTF. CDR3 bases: TGTGCCAGTAGTATTGACGGGGACTATGGCTACACCTTC.